A single TCR beta chain is shown here with its context. Libraries were prepared by immunoSEQ multiplex PCR; TCRdb keeps only in-frame clonotypes and omits some of them. The table includes 130,000 or so clones, about 88% detected once. The data stem from a study of control samples from healthy donors and cancer patients. CDR3 length equals 13 residues. Trimming cost V 3 bases and J 7 bases, with 12 bases left between them. Germline loops: CDR1 MDHEN, CDR2 SYDVKM. The rearrangement joins TRBV28 to TRBJ1-1, with D possibly matching TRBD1 (5 bases). Sample: blood. The clonotype was recovered from a man aged 50 or older in good health. The CDR3 loop reads CASSLPQVGEAFF. The CDR3 DNA reads as TGTGCCAGCAGTTTGCCACAGGTCGGTGAAGCTTTCTTT.